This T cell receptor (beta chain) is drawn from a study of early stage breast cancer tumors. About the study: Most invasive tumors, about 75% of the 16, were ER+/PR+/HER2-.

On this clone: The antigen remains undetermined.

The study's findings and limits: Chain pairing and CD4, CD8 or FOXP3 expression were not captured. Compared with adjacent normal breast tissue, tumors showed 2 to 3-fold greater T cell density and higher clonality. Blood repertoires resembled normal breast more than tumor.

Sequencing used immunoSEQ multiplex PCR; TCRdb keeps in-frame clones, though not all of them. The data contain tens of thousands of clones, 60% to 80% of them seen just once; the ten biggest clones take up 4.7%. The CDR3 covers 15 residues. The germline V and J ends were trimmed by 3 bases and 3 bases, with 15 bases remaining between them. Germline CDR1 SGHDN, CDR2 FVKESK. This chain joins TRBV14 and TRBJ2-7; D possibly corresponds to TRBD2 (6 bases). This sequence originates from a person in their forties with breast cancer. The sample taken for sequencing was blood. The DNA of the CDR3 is TGTGCCAGCAGCCACTCACGGGACTTATTCTACGAGCAGTACTTC. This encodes CASSHSRDLFYEQYF.